This passage covers 10 T cell receptor beta chains from one sample sequenced in a study of identical twins. One entry per CDR3 protein results from TCRdb running MiXCR on the 5' RACE reads. The sample gives about 470,000 distinct CDR3 sequences, more than 20% of which show up once; about 2.9% is in the top ten. These sequences were also reported in another study, on T cells expressing NK-cell markers.

Sequenced sample: CD4+ T cells sorted from blood. The receptors derive from a woman under 30 in good health.

This chain joins TRBV20-1 and TRBJ2-1, with D perhaps matching TRBD2 (7 bases). V was pared by 2 bases and J by 5 bases, with 16 bases between. CDR1 is DFQATT and CDR2 is SNEGSKA in the germline V gene (reference sequence). The CDR3 loop spans 15 amino acids. The CDR3 is CSARITGRADNEQFF. The CDR3 DNA sequence: TGCAGTGCTAGAATTACAGGGAGGGCCGACAATGAGCAGTTCTTC.

This chain joins TRBV5-1 and TRBJ2-3, with D maybe TRBD2 (5 bases). Trimming took 2 bases from V and 0 from J, leaving 10 bases between them. The CDR3 spans 15 residues. The germline gives CDR1 SGHRS, CDR2 YFSETQ. Here the CDR3 DNA reads TGCGCCAGCAGCTTAGCGGACGTAAGCACAGATACGCAGTATTTT. Protein: CASSLADVSTDTQYF.

The chain employs TRBV5-1 and TRBJ2-6, with TRBD1 matching 7 bases. Trimming at V came to 0 bases and at J to 0 bases, leaving 3 bases not matched to a gene. The CDR3 runs 17 residues. CDR1 and CDR2 from the germline V gene are SGHRS and YFSETQ. The CDR3 spells CASSLDRGHSGANVLTF. The DNA of the CDR3 is TGCGCCAGCAGCTTGGACAGGGGACACTCTGGGGCCAACGTCCTGACTTTC.

The V call is TRBV20-1, the J call TRBJ2-7, with D perhaps TRBD1 (6 bases). Germline-derived CDR1 and CDR2 are DFQATT and SNEGSKA (reference sequence). The CDR3 totals 15 residues. V was clipped by 6 bases and J by 1 base, with 19 bases between them. In DNA, the CDR3 is TGCAGTGCACCGAACAGGGCCGTGAATTCCTACGAGCAGTACTTC. Its protein is CSAPNRAVNSYEQYF.

This sequence joins TRBV12-3 or TRBV12-4 and TRBJ2-7; possible D gene TRBD2, 6 bases. V shed 6 bases and J shed 1 base, with 16 bases lying between them. The CDR3 runs 15 residues. Here the CDR3 DNA reads TGTGCCAGCAGCCTTAGAAGGAGGGTATCCTACGAGCAGTACTTC. Translation gives CASSLRRRVSYEQYF.

There are a few counts of this clonotype. This sequence joins TRBV3-1 and TRBJ2-1; 11 positions match TRBD2. The CDR3 spans 16 residues. The germline CDR1 and CDR2 sequences are LGHDT and YNNKEL (reference sequence). J gave up 12 bases and V 5 bases, and 15 bases lay outside the gene matches. The CDR3: CASSYSGGARNPGQFF. The DNA for the CDR3 is TGTGCCAGCAGCTATAGCGGGGGGGCCCGTAACCCAGGGCAGTTCTTC.

This clonotype was recorded many times. The V and J genes are TRBV11-3 and TRBJ2-5; D is possibly TRBD1 (5 bases). V shed 5 bases and J shed 9 bases, with 22 bases lying between them. Germline CDR1 and CDR2: SGHNT and YENEEA. The length of the CDR3 is 15 residues. The CDR3 DNA sequence: TGTGCCAGCAGCCCAAAGGTGGCACAGGCCAAGGCCCAGTACTTC. Encoded protein: CASSPKVAQAKAQYF.

The chain is built from TRBV12-3 or TRBV12-4 and TRBJ2-7, with 7 bases fitting TRBD2. The J segment lost 2 bases and the V segment lost 7 bases, leaving 8 bases of the junction unmatched. The CDR3 totals 14 residues. CDR3 region: CASKSGEGTYEQYF. CDR3 coding DNA: TGTGCCAGCAAGTCTGGGGAGGGCACCTACGAGCAGTACTTC.

There are a few counts of this clonotype. This chain connects TRBV7-2 to TRBJ1-3; D call uncertain. Germline V gene sequence: CDR1 SGHTA, CDR2 FQGNSA. The CDR3 runs to 15 residues. Trimming took off 2 bases at V and 2 bases at J, with 10 bases between the two ends. CDR3 residues: CASSLTKPTGNTIYF. The CDR3 nucleotides are TGTGCCAGCAGCTTAACAAAGCCCACTGGAAACACCATATATTTT. Complete variable domain (other parts from reference TRBV7-2 and TRBJ1-3): GAGVSQSPSNKVTEKGKDVELRCDPISGHTALYWYRQSLGQGLEFLIYFQGNSAPDKSGLPSDRFSAERTGGSVSTLTIQRTQQEDSAVYLCASSLTKPTGNTIYFGEGSWLTVV.

This clonotype was detected a few times. The chain recombines TRBV24-1 with TRBJ2-1, with a weak D call TRBD2 (6 bases). The CDR3 loop spans 16 amino acids. CDR1 KGHDR and CDR2 SFDVKD come from the germline V gene. V was pared by 5 bases and J by 6 bases, with 19 bases between. The CDR3 protein is CATSAPTRLHFNEQFF. CDR3 nucleotides: TGTGCCACCAGTGCCCCGACTAGGTTGCACTTCAATGAGCAGTTCTTC.